This TCR beta chain was observed in a study of OX40 agonist ivuxolimab in advanced cancers. Generated by immunoSEQ multiplex PCR, the TCRdb table keeps only in-frame clones and is missing some. In the table there are some 66,000 clones, approximately 90% of which are singletons. Samples of blood were obtained at baseline, on cycle 4 day 1, and on cycle 7 day 1. Sample: CD4+ or CD8+ T cells sorted from blood, taken in a trial of the OX40 agonist ivuxolimab. This clonotype was sampled from an adult with an advanced solid tumor such as melanoma, head and neck, liver or kidney cancer.

The CDR3 loop reads CASRLETGPNYGYTF. The CDR3 DNA sequence: TGTGCCAGCAGACTTGAGACAGGGCCCAACTATGGCTACACCTTC. This chain joins TRBV2 and TRBJ1-2; TRBD1 matches at 7 bases. The junction had 9 bases not matched to a gene; V was cut back by 6 bases and J by 2 bases. The CDR3 spans 15 residues. Germline CDR1 SNHLY, CDR2 FYNNEI.